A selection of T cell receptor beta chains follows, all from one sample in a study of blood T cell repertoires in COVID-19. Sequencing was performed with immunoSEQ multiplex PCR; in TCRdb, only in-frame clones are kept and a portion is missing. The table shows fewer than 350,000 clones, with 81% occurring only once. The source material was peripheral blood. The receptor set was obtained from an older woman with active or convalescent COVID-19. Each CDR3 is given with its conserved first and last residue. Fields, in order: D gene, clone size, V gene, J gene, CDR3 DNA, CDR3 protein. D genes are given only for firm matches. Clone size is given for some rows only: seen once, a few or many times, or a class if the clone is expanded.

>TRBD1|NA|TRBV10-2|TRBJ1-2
TGCGCCAGCAGTGAGACCGGGACAGGGAACTATGGCTACACCTTC
CASSETGTGNYGYTF
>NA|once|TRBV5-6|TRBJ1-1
TGTGCCAGCAGCTGGGGGGATACTGAAGCTTTCTTT
CASSWGDTEAFF
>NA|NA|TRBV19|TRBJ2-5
TGTGCCAGTAGTGATCACAGCGGATTCGGAGAGACCCAGTACTTC
CASSDHSGFGETQYF
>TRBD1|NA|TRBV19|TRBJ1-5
TGTGCCAGTAGTATAAAGGGGGCGGTGGGCCATCAGCCCCAGCATTTT
CASSIKGAVGHQPQHF
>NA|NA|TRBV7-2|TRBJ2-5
TGTGCCAGCAGCTTATATTCTCCGGGGGAGAAGACCCAGTACTTC
CASSLYSPGEKTQYF
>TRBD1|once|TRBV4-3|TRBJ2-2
TGCGCCAGCAGCCAAGATTCCGGGACAGGCAACACCGGGGAGCTGTTTTTT
CASSQDSGTGNTGELFF
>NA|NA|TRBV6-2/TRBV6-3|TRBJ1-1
TGTGCCAGCAGTCATTTGGAGGGGACTGAAGCTTTCTTT
CASSHLEGTEAFF
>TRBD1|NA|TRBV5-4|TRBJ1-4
TGTGCCAGCAGCTTAGCCGGGACAGGGAATGAAAAACTGTTTTTT
CASSLAGTGNEKLFF
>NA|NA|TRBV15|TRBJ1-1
TGTGCCACCAGCAGTCCGCAGAGGCTCACTGAAGCTTTCTTT
CATSSPQRLTEAFF
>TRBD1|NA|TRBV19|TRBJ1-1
TGTGCCAGTAGTACCACAGCCGGGACAGGGCCCACTGAAGCTTTCTTT
CASSTTAGTGPTEAFF
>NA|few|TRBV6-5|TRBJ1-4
TGTGCCAGCAGTCTTTTGACAACGACTAATGAAAAACTGTTTTTT
CASSLLTTTNEKLFF
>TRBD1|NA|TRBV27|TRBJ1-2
TGTGCCAGCAGTCGGTTTACCCTCATAACGGGACAGGGTCGGGACTATGGCTACACCTTC
CASSRFTLITGQGRDYGYTF